The 27 T cell receptor beta chains given below trace back to one sample, sequenced in a study of blood T cell repertoires in COVID-19. Sequencing used immunoSEQ multiplex PCR; TCRdb keeps in-frame clones, though not all of them. This table has nearly 350,000 clones, around nine tenths appearing once. Sequencing used peripheral blood. Source of these receptors: a woman aged 18-35 years who had recovered from COVID-19.

The V call is TRBV5-1, the J call TRBJ2-3; unclear D gene. The CDR3 runs 18 residues. The V end was cut by 1 base, the J end by 0 bases, with 18 bases between. Per the germline V gene, CDR1 is SGHRS and CDR2 is YFSETQ. Here the CDR3 reads CASSLYLINRASTDTQYF. For the CDR3, the DNA is TGCGCCAGCAGCTTGTATTTGATAAACCGAGCTAGCACAGATACGCAGTATTTT.

This rearrangement joins TRBV7-8 to TRBJ1-1; 7 bases line up with TRBD1. Germline assignment: CDR1 SGHVS and CDR2 FQNEAQ. CDR3 length: 16 amino acids. V shed 3 bases and J 0 bases; nucleotides not matched to a gene: 7. CDR3 nucleotide sequence: TGTGCCAGCAGCTTTAGTCCGGGACAGATGAACACTGAAGCTTTCTTT. Translated: CASSFSPGQMNTEAFF.

The chain is built from TRBV18 and TRBJ2-1, with 12 bases fitting TRBD2. The CDR3 covers 15 residues. The germline V gene has CDR1 KGHSH and CDR2 LQKENI. V was clipped by 3 bases and J by 7 bases; unmatched bases: 4. CDR3 in DNA: TGTGCCAGCTCACCGCTAGCGGGAGGGCGAAATGAGCAGTTCTTC. Translating it yields CASSPLAGGRNEQFF.

This clone appeared a few times. The chain has TRBV5-6 and TRBJ1-1; D uncertain. This CDR3 is built from 15 residues. Germline lookup yields CDR1 SGHDT and CDR2 YYEEEE. The ends were cut back, 4 bases at V and 9 bases at J, with 22 bases in the middle. CDR3 sequence (DNA): TGTGCCAGCAGCCTGCCTGAGGAAGCTATATCCCAAGCTTTCTTT. Residues: CASSLPEEAISQAFF.

The CDR3 nucleotides are TGCAGCGTGGCGACAGGGGGTAATGAAAAACTGTTTTTT. Amino acids: CSVATGGNEKLFF. This chain links TRBV29-1 with TRBJ1-4; 9 positions agree with TRBD1. Germline V gives CDR1 SQVTM, CDR2 ANQGSEA. CDR3 length: 13 residues. V trimming: 6 bases; J trimming: 4 bases; junction bases outside the gene matches: 3.

The DNA of the CDR3 is TGTGCCAGCAGTTTAACGGGGAACACCGGGGAGCTGTTTTTT. The encoded protein is CASSLTGNTGELFF. The chain employs TRBV27 and TRBJ2-2; unclear D gene. Trimming left V 2 bases short and J 1 base short, with 5 bases between. The CDR3 covers 14 residues. CDR1 MNHEY and CDR2 SMNVEV come from the germline V gene (reference sequence).

The chain carries TRBV6-4 and TRBJ2-3; D perhaps matches TRBD2 (6 bases). V lost 0 bases and J lost 6, with 13 bases in between. Germline V gene lookup returns CDR1 MRHNA and CDR2 SNTAGT. CDR3 size: 15 residues. The chain's CDR3 is CASSDSMGSGDTQYF. CDR3 bases: TGTGCCAGCAGTGACTCGATGGGGAGCGGGGATACGCAGTATTTT.

This clone was seen only once. V gene TRBV9 combines with J gene TRBJ2-5; perhaps TRBD2 as D (7 bases). This CDR3 spans 14 amino acids. The germline V gene has CDR1 SGDLS and CDR2 YYNGEE. The V and J ends lost 4 bases and 5 bases respectively, with 15 bases between them. The CDR3 DNA sequence: TGTGCCAGCAGCCTTCTGGGGGGGGCGGAGACCCAGTACTTC. It encodes CASSLLGGAETQYF. Based on the CDR3 plus reference TRBV9 and TRBJ2-5, the full variable domain is DSGVTQTPKHLITATGQRVTLRCSPRSGDLSVYWYQQSLDQGLQFLIQYYNGEERAKGNILERFSAQQFPDLHSELNLSSLELGDSALYFCASSLLGGAETQYFGPGTRLLVL.

The V and J genes are TRBV7-9 and TRBJ2-2, with 10 bases that match TRBD2. V gave up 1 base and J gave up 8 bases; unmatched junction bases: 4. The CDR3 totals 15 residues. CDR1 and CDR2 (germline): SEHNR, FQNEAQ (reference sequence). CDR3 sequence (DNA): TGTGCCAGCAGCTTAGTGACTAGCGGGTCGGGGGAGCTGTTTTTT. Protein product: CASSLVTSGSGELFF.

The chain has TRBV25-1 and TRBJ1-2; the D is unclear. Between the trimmed V and J ends, which lost 8 bases and 8 bases, there was a span of 21 bases. The germline V gene has CDR1 MGHDK and CDR2 SYGVNS. This CDR3 has 14 amino acids. The CDR3 bases are TGTGCCAGCTCTAGATCGGCAGGAGGGCCGGGCTACACCTTC. Protein product: CASSRSAGGPGYTF.

This chain connects TRBV29-1 to TRBJ2-1; 14 bases line up with TRBD2. The CDR3 is made up of 17 amino acids. CDR1 and CDR2 from the germline V gene are SQVTM and ANQGSEA. V was pared by 7 bases and J by 7 bases, with 15 bases of the junction left unmatched. The CDR3 is CSATRLAGGLGGNEQFF. CDR3 coding DNA: TGCAGCGCCACCCGACTAGCGGGAGGGTTAGGAGGTAATGAGCAGTTCTTC.

V and J are TRBV7-2 and TRBJ1-3, with 7 bases identical to TRBD1. The junction had 1 base not matched to a gene; V was cut back by 5 bases and J by 0 bases. The CDR3 extends over 14 amino acids. Germline V gene sequence: CDR1 SGHTA, CDR2 FQGNSA. CDR3 nucleotide sequence: TGTGCCAGCAGCCCAGGGGGCTCTGGAAACACCATATATTTT. This sequence encodes CASSPGGSGNTIYF.

The V gene is TRBV20-1, the J gene TRBJ1-1; unclear D gene. The V end lost 0 bases, the J end lost 5 bases, and 4 bases lay between the germline ends. The CDR3 is 11 amino acids. In germline, CDR1 is DFQATT, CDR2 SNEGSKA (reference sequence). This CDR3 reads CSARDRTEAFF. The CDR3 coding sequence is TGCAGTGCTAGAGACCGGACTGAAGCTTTCTTT.

The chain combines TRBV6-2 or TRBV6-3 with TRBJ2-1; TRBD2 matches at 11 bases. The V segment lost 5 bases and the J segment 4 bases; nucleotides outside the gene matches: 4. Germline V gene data show CDR1 as MNHEY and CDR2 as SVGEGT. The CDR3 has 15 residues. The CDR3 region is CASSRSGRGYNEQFF. Here the CDR3 DNA reads TGTGCCAGCAGTCGTAGCGGGAGGGGGTACAATGAGCAGTTCTTC.

The chain links TRBV11-3 to TRBJ2-7, with D possibly TRBD2 on 5 matching bases. The length of the CDR3 is 15 residues. Trimming removed 1 base from V and 0 bases from J, with 10 bases in between. Germline V gene data show CDR1 as SGHNT and CDR2 as YENEEA. This CDR3 is CASSLGAESSYEQYV. The DNA for the CDR3 is TGTGCCAGCAGCTTAGGAGCGGAGAGCTCCTACGAGCAGTACGTC.

This sequence joins TRBV5-1 and TRBJ2-1, with TRBD2 matching over 7 bases. This CDR3 has 14 amino acids. Per germline, CDR1 SGHRS and CDR2 YFSETQ. Losses at the gene ends were 4 bases for V and 4 bases for J; bases not matched to a gene: 5. In DNA form, the CDR3 reads TGCGCCAGCAGCCTTAGAGCGGGATACAATGAGCAGTTCTTC. Its translation is CASSLRAGYNEQFF.

The genes are TRBV6-5 and TRBJ1-1, with 7 positions matching TRBD1. CDR1 MNHEY and CDR2 SVGAGI come from the germline V gene. The CDR3 length is 15 residues. V shed 5 bases, J shed 6 bases, and the junction held 12 bases outside the gene matches. CDR3 protein: CASSTSRGRGAEAFF. The CDR3 nucleotides are TGTGCCAGCAGTACCTCGAGGGGGCGAGGAGCTGAAGCTTTCTTT.

The V gene is TRBV7-2, the J gene TRBJ2-2; TRBD2 matches 10 bases. The CDR3 totals 17 residues. Trimming cost V 1 base and J 6 bases; bases outside gene matches: 8. Germline CDR1 reads SGHTA; CDR2 reads FQGNSA. This chain's CDR3 is CASSLGEASGSPGELFF. In DNA form, the CDR3 reads TGTGCCAGCAGCTTAGGAGAGGCTAGCGGGAGTCCCGGGGAGCTGTTTTTT.

CDR3 in amino acids: CSARTEDTEAFF. In DNA form, the CDR3 reads TGCAGCGCGAGGACAGAGGACACTGAAGCTTTCTTT. This chain joins TRBV29-1 and TRBJ1-1; D might be TRBD1 (6 bases). V was pared by 7 bases and J by 3 bases, with 12 bases between. The CDR3 loop spans 12 amino acids. Germline-derived CDR1 and CDR2 are SQVTM and ANQGSEA.

The chain carries TRBV9 and TRBJ2-1; D uncertain. The CDR3 has 14 amino acids. The V and J ends lost 4 bases and 5 bases respectively, with 13 bases between them. Germline V gives CDR1 SGDLS, CDR2 YYNGEE. In DNA, the CDR3 is TGTGCCAGCAGCAGTGGCGGTCTAAACAATGAGCAGTTCTTC. Translating it yields CASSSGGLNNEQFF.

V is TRBV7-9 and J is TRBJ2-3; 7 nucleotides agree with TRBD2. The CDR3 contains 13 residues. The junction had 3 bases not matched to a gene; V was cut back by 8 bases and J by 1 base. In germline, CDR1 is SEHNR, CDR2 FQNEAQ (reference sequence). CDR3 sequence: CASGGGGTDTQYF. CDR3 coding DNA: TGTGCCAGCGGGGGGGGTGGCACAGATACGCAGTATTTT.

The genes are TRBV19 and TRBJ2-5; the match to TRBD2 covers 9 bases. Trimming removed 3 bases from V and 2 bases from J; junction bases left unmatched: 7. CDR1 is LNHDA, CDR2 SQIVND, per germline (reference sequence). This CDR3 is 16 amino acids long. The CDR3 nucleotides read TGTGCCAGTAGTATTGGGAATAGCGGGGGTCAAGAGACCCAGTACTTC. Its translation: CASSIGNSGGQETQYF.

The chain is built from TRBV7-7 and TRBJ1-6, with TRBD1 matching over 8 bases. CDR1 is SSHAT, CDR2 FNYEAQ, per germline (reference sequence). Unmatched junction bases numbered 10, after V lost 3 bases and J lost 9 bases. The CDR3 length is 16 residues. CDR3 amino acids: CASSFLPGQGGSPLHF. The DNA of the CDR3 is TGTGCCAGCAGCTTTTTACCCGGACAGGGAGGTTCACCCCTCCACTTT.

CDR3 nucleotide sequence: TGTGCCAGCAGTTTATTGGCTAGGAGAGACGAGCAGTTCTTC. It translates to CASSLLARRDEQFF. V gene TRBV27 combines with J gene TRBJ2-1; D gene uncertain. Trimming stripped 1 base from V and 10 bases from J, with 14 bases between. Per germline, CDR1 MNHEY and CDR2 SMNVEV (reference sequence). The CDR3 has 14 residues.

This sequence joins TRBV18 and TRBJ1-1, with D perhaps matching TRBD1 (6 bases). This CDR3 has 16 residues. Germline CDR1 KGHSH, CDR2 LQKENI. The V end lost 2 bases, the J end lost 0 bases, and 13 bases lay between the germline ends. CDR3 in amino acids: CASSPITGPMNTEAFF. The CDR3 DNA reads TGTGCCAGCTCACCAATTACAGGGCCCATGAACACTGAAGCTTTCTTT. The full variable domain, its missing parts supplied by reference TRBV18 and TRBJ1-1, is NAGVMQNPRHLVRRRGQEARLRCSPMKGHSHVYWYRQLPEEGLKFMVYLQKENIIDESGMPKERFSAEFPKEGPSILRIQQVVRGDSAAYFCASSPITGPMNTEAFFGQGTRLTVV.

The rearrangement links TRBV5-4 to TRBJ2-3, with TRBD2 as a possible D gene (6 bases). V was shortened by 7 bases and J by 5 bases, with 17 bases between the two germline ends. There are 14 residues in the CDR3. Germline V CDR1 and CDR2: SGHNT, YYREEE (reference sequence). The CDR3 sequence is CASALGGGGDTQYF. CDR3 in DNA: TGTGCCAGCGCCTTGGGGGGAGGAGGAGATACGCAGTATTTT. Together with reference TRBV5-4 and TRBJ2-3, the CDR3 gives the full variable domain: ETGVTQSPTHLIKTRGQQVTLRCSSQSGHNTVSWYQQALGQGPQFIFQYYREEENGRGNFPPRFSGLQFPNYSSELNVNALELDDSALYLCASALGGGGDTQYFGPGTRLTVL.

This chain connects TRBV6-6 to TRBJ1-4, with TRBD1 as a possible D gene (5 bases). Germline CDR1 is MNHNY and CDR2 is SVGAGI (reference sequence). The CDR3 consists of 17 residues. V was shortened by 5 bases and J by 0 bases, with 16 bases between the two germline ends. The CDR3 spells CASSPSPDRPTNEKLFF. CDR3 nucleotides: TGTGCCAGCAGTCCGAGCCCTGACAGACCAACTAATGAAAAACTGTTTTTT.